The 24 T cell receptor beta chains given below trace back to one sample, sequenced in a study of T cell repertoires in cytomegalovirus infection (dated by TCRdb to the late 2010s). What the treatment or condition label conveys for this sample: in vitro stimulation with specific CMV peptide epitopes to enrich CMV-specific T cells. Which antigens these TCRs recognize remains unknown. Sequencing relied on an Illumina HiSeq 1500. TCRdb trimmed the raw reads at Q25, called clones with MiXCR and kept productive beta chains. Entries that share a CDR3 protein sequence are merged under the most common genes and DNA. This sample holds 830,000 or so distinct CDR3 sequences; 32% were observed only once. The ten largest make up around 12% of the sample. The material was cultured CD8+ T cells from PBMCs, obtained from culture after CMV antigen stimulation. The receptors stem from a human donor in good health (CMV status not recorded). Some clones in this sample may be carry-over from other donors' samples.

The chain couples TRBV5-4 to TRBJ2-7, with 8 positions matching TRBD1. Germline CDR1 SGHNT, CDR2 YYREEE (reference sequence). CDR3 length: 14 amino acids. Unmatched junction bases numbered 4, after V lost 4 bases and J lost 1 base. In DNA, the CDR3 is TGTGCCAGCAGCAATAACAGGGGGTCCTACGAGCAGTACTTC. This codes for CASSNNRGSYEQYF.

The sample holds a few counts of this clonotype. This chain uses TRBV7-6 with TRBJ2-1, with D possibly TRBD1 on 6 matching bases. The CDR3 extends over 15 amino acids. Trimming removed 4 bases from V and 6 bases from J, with 16 bases in between. Germline assignment: CDR1 SGHVS and CDR2 FNYEAQ. The CDR3 spells CASSSRTEALNEQFF. As DNA, the CDR3 is TGTGCCAGCAGCTCTAGGACAGAGGCCCTCAATGAGCAGTTCTTC.

In its sample, this clonotype was seen a few times. The chain carries TRBV7-2 and TRBJ2-3; 10 bases are shared with TRBD2. The germline V gene encodes CDR1 SGHTA and CDR2 FQGNSA. The CDR3 consists of 14 residues. The trim removed 2 bases at V and 6 bases at J, leaving 2 bases unmatched. The CDR3 nucleotides read TGTGCCAGCAGCTTAAAACTAGCGGGGGATACGCAGTATTTT. Its translation is CASSLKLAGDTQYF.

The chain carries TRBV27 and TRBJ1-1; D is unresolved. The germline gives CDR1 MNHEY, CDR2 SMNVEV (reference sequence). This CDR3 is built from 14 residues. Trimming stripped 0 bases from V and 5 bases from J, with 10 bases between. CDR3 sequence (DNA): TGTGCCAGCAGTTTATCAGAGGGAGGTACTGAAGCTTTCTTT. Its translation is CASSLSEGGTEAFF.

Notes on this clonotype: The junction shows a germline mismatch at one end, possibly a read error. The chain links TRBV24-1 to TRBJ2-1, with D hard to call. This CDR3 has 12 residues. CDR1 KGHDR and CDR2 SFDVKD come from the germline V gene. The CDR3 here is CVTADDYNEQFF. The CDR3 DNA is TGTGTCACCGCAGATGACTACAATGAGCAGTTCTTC.

V and J are TRBV5-1 and TRBJ2-2; no firm D call. V lost 1 base and J lost 0, with 10 bases in between. The CDR3 length is 16 residues. The germline CDR1 and CDR2 sequences are SGHRS and YFSETQ. CDR3 sequence reads: CASSLYMMANTGELFF. CDR3 sequence (DNA): TGCGCCAGCAGCTTGTATATGATGGCGAACACCGGGGAGCTGTTTTTT.

This chain connects TRBV19 to TRBJ1-5; D possibly corresponds to TRBD1 (5 bases). V was clipped by 10 bases and J by 3 bases, with 13 bases between them. Germline V gene data show CDR1 as LNHDA and CDR2 as SQIVND (reference sequence). This CDR3 has 13 amino acids. The CDR3 reads CATLGGFNQPQHF. The CDR3 DNA follows: TGTGCCACGCTGGGGGGGTTCAATCAGCCCCAGCATTTT.

The sample holds a few counts of this clonotype. The rearrangement uses TRBV28 and TRBJ2-1; D assignment may be TRBD1 or TRBD2 (5 bases each). Deletions cut 3 bases from V and 6 bases from J, with 15 bases between. Germline-derived CDR1 and CDR2 are MDHEN and SYDVKM. The CDR3 covers 15 residues. DNA for the CDR3: TGTGCCAGCAGTTTTTTATTCGGGGCTATCAATGAGCAGTTCTTC. Amino acid sequence: CASSFLFGAINEQFF.

The chain uses TRBV15 and TRBJ2-5; TRBD2 might be the D (6 bases). This CDR3 spans 15 amino acids. Trimming shortened V by 1 base and J by 1 base, and 10 bases separated the two germline ends. In germline, CDR1 is LNHNV, CDR2 YYDKDF (reference sequence). CDR3 region: CATSRVRGPQETQYF. The DNA for the CDR3 is TGTGCCACCAGCAGAGTGCGGGGTCCCCAAGAGACCCAGTACTTC.

CDR3 protein: CASTKDRVSSGAFF. The CDR3 DNA follows: TGTGCCAGCACCAAAGACAGGGTTTCATCCGGAGCTTTCTTT. V gene TRBV28 combines with J gene TRBJ1-1, with 7 bases lining up with TRBD1. The V and J ends lost 7 bases and 10 bases, in that order; junction bases with no gene match: 15. The length of the CDR3 is 14 residues. Germline V lookup: CDR1 MDHEN, CDR2 SYDVKM.

This clonotype was counted a few times. The gene calls are TRBV7-6 and TRBJ2-3, with 10 bases identical to TRBD2. The junction had 6 bases not matched to a gene; V was cut back by 0 bases and J by 6 bases. Germline V gene data show CDR1 as SGHVS and CDR2 as FNYEAQ. This CDR3 spans 16 amino acids. CDR3 sequence: CASSLASGGAVDTQYF. CDR3 sequence (DNA): TGTGCCAGCAGCTTAGCGAGCGGGGGGGCCGTTGATACGCAGTATTTT.

The chain combines TRBV5-6 with TRBJ2-3; no clear D. The germline CDR1 and CDR2 sequences are SGHDT and YYEEEE. V lost 4 bases and J lost 6, with 18 bases in between. The CDR3 runs 15 residues. This CDR3 reads CASSPPGLWKDTQYF. The CDR3 DNA reads TGTGCCAGCAGCCCCCCCGGGCTGTGGAAGGATACGCAGTATTTT.

This clonotype was seen a handful of times. This chain connects TRBV2 to TRBJ2-1, with unresolved D. This CDR3 spans 14 amino acids. Between the trimmed V and J ends, which lost 8 bases and 9 bases, there was a span of 20 bases. Germline V lookup: CDR1 SNHLY, CDR2 FYNNEI. CDR3 nucleotides: TGTGCCAGCTCTAGGGCAGGACCCTCGGGTGAGCAGTTCTTC. Protein: CASSRAGPSGEQFF.

This clonotype was seen ten or more times. This sequence joins TRBV7-3 and TRBJ2-2; D call uncertain. With 0 bases removed from V and 2 bases from J, the gap between germline ends came to 10 bases. Germline V gene sequence: CDR1 SGHTA, CDR2 FQGTGA. This CDR3 has 16 amino acids. The CDR3 sequence: CASSLTPDLNTGELFF. In DNA form, the CDR3 reads TGTGCCAGCAGCTTAACGCCAGACCTTAACACCGGGGAGCTGTTTTTT.

This clonotype turned up a few times. The chain is built from TRBV29-1 and TRBJ2-1, with D hard to call. The CDR3 is made up of 13 amino acids. The V end lost 7 bases, the J end lost 8 bases, and 18 bases lay between the germline ends. CDR1 is SQVTM, CDR2 ANQGSEA, per germline. The CDR3 bases are TGCAGCGGACGGCTCAAAGGGATGGATGAGCAGTTCTTC. Its translation is CSGRLKGMDEQFF.

The V call is TRBV4-1, the J call TRBJ1-6; D not certain. Deletions cut 1 base from V and 4 bases from J, with 11 bases between. Per the germline V gene, CDR1 is MGHRA and CDR2 is YSYEKL. CDR3 length: 16 residues. CDR3 amino acids: CASSQVLGSYNSPLHF. The CDR3 coding sequence is TGCGCCAGCAGCCAAGTTTTAGGGTCTTATAATTCACCCCTCCACTTT.

In its sample, this clonotype was seen a few times. The chain combines TRBV6-5 with TRBJ1-1, with a possible D match to TRBD1 (5 bases). The CDR3 is made up of 13 amino acids. Per the germline V gene, CDR1 is MNHEY and CDR2 is SVGAGI. Deletions cut 2 bases from V and 8 bases from J, with 12 bases between. CDR3 DNA sequence: TGTGCCAGCAGTTACCGCCCCCAGGGAGAAGCTTTCTTT. Translated: CASSYRPQGEAFF.

This chain links TRBV2 with TRBJ2-5; 8 nucleotides match TRBD2. Germline values: CDR1 SNHLY, CDR2 FYNNEI. J lost 6 bases, V lost 10 bases, and 7 bases had no gene match. This CDR3 comprises 12 residues. The DNA of the CDR3 is TGTGCCAACGGGGGGGGGCGTCAGACCCAGTACTTC. Translating it yields CANGGGRQTQYF.

On this clonotype: Sequence at one end of the junction differs from germline and may be a read error. The chain has TRBV27 and TRBJ1-5; weak D call: TRBD1 (5 bases). CDR1 MNHEY and CDR2 SMNVEV come from the germline V gene (reference sequence). The CDR3 loop spans 14 amino acids. CDR3 loop: CASSLNRGGEPRHF. The CDR3 DNA is TGTGCCAGCAGTTTGAATAGGGGAGGCGAGCCCCGGCATTTT.

This sequence joins TRBV4-1 and TRBJ2-5; the match to TRBD1 covers 8 bases. The V gene end was trimmed by 1 base and the J gene end by 4 bases; junction bases not matched to a gene: 8. In germline, CDR1 is MGHRA, CDR2 YSYEKL. The CDR3 is 16 residues long. The CDR3 sequence: CASSQARTGLTETQYF. CDR3 coding DNA: TGCGCCAGCAGCCAAGCCAGGACAGGGTTGACAGAGACCCAGTACTTC.

In its sample, this clonotype was seen a few times. The chain couples TRBV7-3 to TRBJ2-1, with D perhaps assigned TRBD1 or TRBD2 (6 bases each). Per the germline V gene, CDR1 is SGHTA and CDR2 is FQGTGA. CDR3 length: 13 residues. V lost 5 bases and J 9 bases, leaving 14 bases between the germline ends. CDR3: CASSPRGASEQFF. The DNA for the CDR3 is TGTGCCAGCAGCCCTAGGGGGGCCAGTGAGCAGTTCTTC.

The chain employs TRBV4-3 and TRBJ2-1; D is possibly TRBD1 or TRBD2 (5 bases each). V was cut by 3 bases and J by 5 bases, with 17 bases left in between. CDR1 is LGHNA and CDR2 is YSLEER in the germline V gene. This CDR3 spans 16 amino acids. Here the CDR3 DNA reads TGCGCCAGCAGCCAGGTGATCGGGGCAATTAACAATGAGCAGTTCTTC. Protein product: CASSQVIGAINNEQFF.

This clonotype was seen repeatedly, ten times or more. V gene TRBV2 combines with J gene TRBJ1-2, with a tentative D call TRBD1 (6 bases). The CDR3 runs 13 residues. Germline V gives CDR1 SNHLY, CDR2 FYNNEI. V gave up 8 bases and J gave up 4 bases, with 14 bases separating them. In nucleotides, the CDR3 is TGTGCCAGCGGACAGAGATCCTCCTATGGCTACACCTTC. As protein: CASGQRSSYGYTF.

This clonotype was detected only a few times. V usage is TRBV7-9 and J usage is TRBJ1-4; 7 nucleotides line up with TRBD1. The CDR3 loop spans 14 amino acids. The trim removed 5 bases at V and 8 bases at J, leaving 8 bases unmatched. Germline loops: CDR1 SEHNR, CDR2 FQNEAQ (reference sequence). CDR3 DNA sequence: TGTGCCAGCAGCACCGACAGGGACGGGGAAAAACTGTTTTTT. It specifies CASSTDRDGEKLFF.